A single sample gave rise to the 13 T cell receptor beta chains below, sequenced in a study of shared clonotypes between healthy human individuals (TCRdb year 2020). The library was built by means of the immunoSEQ multiplex PCR assay. This immuneACCESS table, as held by TCRdb, lists in-frame sequences with V and J called but not all clones. Of the missing ones, under half trace to an unresolved V gene in checked studies; the others have no known cause. The sample table records some 360,000 clones; around 70% of these occur just once. Around 9.3% of the sample rests with the top ten. The sequenced sample consisted of memory CD4+ T cells sorted from blood. According to the study, the label for this sample's cell subset or site signals: CD45RA-negative fraction. The origin of the receptors is a man aged 25-45 years in good health.

This chain connects TRBV6-5 to TRBJ2-5; possibly TRBD1 for D (7 bases). There are 15 residues in the CDR3. V lost 5 bases, J lost 7 bases, and 20 bases lay in between. Germline-derived CDR1 and CDR2 are MNHEY and SVGAGI. The CDR3 region has the DNA TGTGCCAGCAGTGCGCTACAGGGGTGGAGGGGGACCCAGTACTTC. This gives the protein CASSALQGWRGTQYF.

The chain combines TRBV7-9 with TRBJ2-5, with 9 bases aligning to TRBD1. The CDR3 consists of 15 residues. The germline V gene encodes CDR1 SEHNR and CDR2 FQNEAQ (reference sequence). V lost 5 bases to trimming and J lost 1 base; unmatched junction nucleotides: 5. CDR3 DNA sequence: TGTGCCAGCAGCCTTACAGGGGGCCGCCAAGAGACCCAGTACTTC. Translating it yields CASSLTGGRQETQYF.

DNA for the CDR3: TGTGCCAGCATCCACTCCCCGGGGGTCCCTGGAAACACCATATATTTT. This gives the protein CASIHSPGVPGNTIYF. V and J are TRBV5-5 and TRBJ1-3; D perhaps matches TRBD1 (5 bases). CDR1 is SGHKS and CDR2 is YYEKEE in the germline V gene (reference sequence). The CDR3 has 16 amino acids. With 6 bases removed from V and 2 bases from J, the gap between germline ends came to 18 bases.

The gene calls are TRBV5-4 and TRBJ1-1; TRBD1 aligns across 7 bases. The CDR3 extends over 14 amino acids. V lost 3 bases and J lost 2; bases outside the gene matches: 4. CDR1 SGHNT and CDR2 YYREEE come from the germline V gene (reference sequence). Here the CDR3 DNA reads TGTGCCAGCAGCTGGGACAGCCGAAACACTGAAGCTTTCTTT. Protein product: CASSWDSRNTEAFF.

This rearrangement joins TRBV18 to TRBJ2-2; D unresolved. This CDR3 region has 13 residues. Between the trimmed V and J ends, which lost 4 bases and 1 base, there was a span of 4 bases. Germline V CDR1 and CDR2: KGHSH, LQKENI. CDR3 sequence: CASSLGNTGELFF. CDR3 bases: TGTGCCAGCTCACTGGGGAACACCGGGGAGCTGTTTTTT.

The chain combines TRBV5-1 with TRBJ2-3; TRBD2 aligns across 7 bases. Trimming took 4 bases from V and 3 from J; bases not matched to a gene: 14. Germline CDR1 reads SGHRS; CDR2 reads YFSETQ. CDR3 size: 17 residues. The CDR3 loop is CASSPPSGAGVTDTQYF. DNA for the CDR3: TGCGCCAGCAGCCCCCCATCCGGGGCGGGAGTGACAGATACGCAGTATTTT.

The rearrangement links TRBV5-1 to TRBJ2-1, with 10 bases matching TRBD2. Germline V CDR1 and CDR2: SGHRS, YFSETQ. Trimming removed 3 bases from V and 0 bases from J; junction bases left unmatched: 6. The CDR3 sequence is 17 residues long. The CDR3 DNA sequence: TGCGCCAGCAGCTATCACTTAGCGGGAGGCTCCTACAATGAGCAGTTCTTC. This gives the protein CASSYHLAGGSYNEQFF.

This clone was detected a few times. The sample holds other DNA sequences that translate to the same CDR3. The chain has TRBV2 and TRBJ2-7, with D possibly being TRBD1 (6 bases). There are 13 residues in the CDR3. Per the germline V gene, CDR1 is SNHLY and CDR2 is FYNNEI. V dropped 2 bases and J dropped 5 bases, with 10 bases sitting between them. The CDR3 here is CASSEQGTHEQYF. The CDR3 DNA sequence: TGTGCCAGCAGTGAACAGGGGACCCACGAGCAGTACTTC.

This rearrangement joins TRBV21-1 to TRBJ2-7; TRBD2, as called in the table, went unchecked against the DNA. TRBV21-1 is assigned pseudogene status. CDR3 size: 15 residues. CDR3: CASSKPSGYTYEQYF. DNA for the CDR3: TGTGCCAGCAGCAAACCTAGCGGGTATACCTACGAGCAGTACTTC.

The J gene is TRBJ2-7, the V gene TRBV5-6, with a weak D call TRBD2 (5 bases). Trimming pared 0 bases from V and 7 bases from J, leaving 8 bases between. Germline V gene data show CDR1 as SGHDT and CDR2 as YYEEEE. The CDR3 is 12 residues long. Here the CDR3 reads CASSLVRGEQYF. CDR3 nucleotides: TGTGCCAGCAGCTTGGTTCGGGGAGAGCAGTACTTC.

There are many counts of this clone. Here the CDR3 reads CASSLLMGFRYEQYF. The DNA of the CDR3 is TGTGCCAGCAGCTTATTAATGGGGTTTCGGTACGAGCAGTACTTC. J is TRBJ2-7 and V is TRBV7-9, with no clear D. Per germline, CDR1 SEHNR and CDR2 FQNEAQ (reference sequence). Deletions cut 2 bases from V and 4 bases from J, with 15 bases between. The CDR3 is made up of 15 amino acids. Full variable domain (missing parts from reference TRBV7-9 and TRBJ2-7): DTGVSQNPRHKITKRGQNVTFRCDPISEHNRLYWYRQTLGQGPEFLTYFQNEAQLEKSRLLSDRFSAERPKGSFSTLEIQRTEQGDSAMYLCASSLLMGFRYEQYFGPGTRLTVT.

In its sample, this clone was seen a few times. The chain links TRBV12-5 to TRBJ1-1; D gene unclear. The V and J ends lost 4 bases and 2 bases respectively, with 2 bases between them. Looked up from germline, CDR1 is LGHNT and CDR2 is FRNRAP. CDR3 length: 11 amino acids. The CDR3 DNA reads as TGTGCTAGTGGTTATAACACTGAAGCTTTCTTT. Translation gives CASGYNTEAFF.

The chain combines TRBV7-2 with TRBJ2-7; D tentatively reads TRBD1 or TRBD2 (5 bases each). Germline-derived CDR1 and CDR2 are SGHTA and FQGNSA. Trimming stripped 1 base from V and 3 bases from J, with 13 bases between. The CDR3 runs to 15 residues. The CDR3, as DNA: TGTGCCAGCAGCTTAGGGGGGTTCACAAACTACGAGCAGTACTTC. It is translated as CASSLGGFTNYEQYF.